These 8 T cell receptor beta chains originate from one sample sequenced in a study of human T cells and chemical hapten exposure. TCRdb called the RACE reads again in MiXCR, with one record for every CDR3 protein. The sample has roughly 60,000 distinct CDR3 sequences, around 12% seen once; the top ten hold roughly 2.4%. As to time point: patch test 3, about 24 weeks after DPC sensitization. Treatment specified: therapeutic diphenylcyclopropenone sensitization with weekly scalp DPC. Sequencing was performed on whole blood, taken in connection with sensitization to the hapten diphenylcyclopropenone (DPC). The receptor set was obtained from a man in his thirties or forties with alopecia areata. Some clones in this sample may be carry-over from other donors' samples.

This clonotype turned up a few times. The chain links TRBV12-3 or TRBV12-4 to TRBJ2-1; the D is unclear. Trimming shortened V by 7 bases and J by 5 bases, and 6 bases separated the two germline ends. This CDR3 has 11 amino acids. CDR3 region: CASTGNNEQFF. The CDR3 nucleotides read TGTGCCAGCACTGGTAACAATGAGCAGTTCTTC.

This clonotype was counted many times. The genes are TRBV28 and TRBJ1-1; D is unclear. The CDR3 sequence is 14 residues long. The germline gives CDR1 MDHEN, CDR2 SYDVKM. V was pared by 6 bases and J by 3 bases, with 14 bases between. The CDR3 protein is CASRPPGRYTEAFF. Written as DNA, the CDR3 is TGTGCCAGCAGGCCGCCCGGGCGCTACACTGAAGCTTTCTTT.

This clonotype came up many times. The V and J genes are TRBV6-4 and TRBJ2-1, with 9 positions matching TRBD2. V was clipped by 10 bases and J by 6 bases; unmatched bases: 10. CDR1 and CDR2 (germline): MRHNA, SNTAGT. CDR3 length equals 14 residues. In nucleotides, the CDR3 is TGTGCCACCAGCCGAGCGGGGGGCCTCAATGAGCAGTTCTTC. This sequence encodes CATSRAGGLNEQFF.

This clonotype was found once. The chain couples TRBV7-2 to TRBJ2-7, with 7 bases identical to TRBD2. This CDR3 contains 17 residues. Germline V gene lookup returns CDR1 SGHTA and CDR2 FQGNSA. J lost 2 bases, V lost 1 base, and 11 bases had no gene match. CDR3 DNA: TGTGCCAGCAGCTTAGTGAGCGGGGAGGATCGGGCCTACGAGCAGTACTTC. Encoded protein: CASSLVSGEDRAYEQYF.

There are many counts of this clonotype. The chain recombines TRBV6-5 with TRBJ2-1, with D hard to call. The CDR3 runs to 16 residues. The germline V gene has CDR1 MNHEY and CDR2 SVGAGI. V was clipped by 6 bases and J by 0 bases, with 15 bases between them. The CDR3 DNA sequence: TGTGCCAGCAGCCTTACTGGGTTCAGCTCCTACAATGAGCAGTTCTTC. It is translated as CASSLTGFSSYNEQFF.

The J gene is TRBJ1-1, the V gene TRBV27; D uncertain. Germline assignment: CDR1 MNHEY and CDR2 SMNVEV (reference sequence). Trimming removed 6 bases from V and 3 bases from J, with 5 bases in between. CDR3 length: 11 amino acids. In DNA, the CDR3 is TGTGCCAGCAGATCCTACACTGAAGCTTTCTTT. Its translation: CASRSYTEAFF.

The chain links TRBV9 to TRBJ2-2; no clear D gene. The CDR3 runs 14 residues. Trimming took off 4 bases at V and 6 bases at J, with 13 bases between the two ends. The germline gives CDR1 SGDLS, CDR2 YYNGEE. CDR3 nucleotides: TGTGCCAGCAGCTCTCTCCGCTTTGCCGGGGAGCTGTTTTTT. This sequence encodes CASSSLRFAGELFF.

At least ten counts were recorded for this clonotype. The J gene is TRBJ1-1, the V gene TRBV11-1; no firm D call. Trimming stripped 5 bases from V and 10 bases from J, with 17 bases between. Germline V gives CDR1 SGHAT, CDR2 FQDESV (reference sequence). The CDR3 has 13 amino acids. The CDR3 DNA reads TGTGCCAGCAGCCCCCGCGCGGGTGAGGCAGCTTTCTTT. Its protein product is CASSPRAGEAAFF. The variable domain in full, completed from reference TRBV11-1 and TRBJ1-1, reads EAEVAQSPRYKITEKSQAVAFWCDPISGHATLYWYRQILGQGPELLVQFQDESVVDDSQLPKDRFSAERLKGVDSTLKIQPAELGDSAMYLCASSPRAGEAAFFGQGTRLTVV.